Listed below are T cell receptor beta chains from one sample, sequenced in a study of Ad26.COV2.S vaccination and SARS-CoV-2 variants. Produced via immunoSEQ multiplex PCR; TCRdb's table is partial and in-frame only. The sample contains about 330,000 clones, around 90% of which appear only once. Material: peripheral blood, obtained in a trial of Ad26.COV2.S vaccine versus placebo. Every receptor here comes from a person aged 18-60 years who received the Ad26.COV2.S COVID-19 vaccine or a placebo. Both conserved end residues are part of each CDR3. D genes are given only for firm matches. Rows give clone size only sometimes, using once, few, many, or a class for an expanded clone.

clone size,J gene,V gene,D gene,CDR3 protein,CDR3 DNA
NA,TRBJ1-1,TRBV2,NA,CASSRQLAEAFF,TGTGCCAGCAGTAGACAGTTAGCTGAAGCTTTCTTT
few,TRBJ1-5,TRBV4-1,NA,CASSQDYLGSANGWPQHF,TGCGCCAGCAGCCAAGACTACTTAGGGAGCGCGAACGGGTGGCCCCAGCATTTT
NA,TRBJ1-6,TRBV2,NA,CASRRTYGSPLHF,TGTGCCAGCAGGAGGACCTATGGTTCACCCCTCCACTTT
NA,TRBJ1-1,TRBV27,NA,CASSLRSGTSARFF,TGTGCCAGCAGTTTGCGTTCCGGGACCTCCGCACGTTTCTTT
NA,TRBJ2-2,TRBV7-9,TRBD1,CASSPWTGSVGELFF,TGTGCCAGCAGCCCCTGGACAGGTAGCGTCGGGGAGCTGTTTTTT
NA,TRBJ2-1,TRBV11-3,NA,CASSLDRGGRLNEQFF,TGTGCCAGCAGCTTAGATCGAGGGGGGAGACTCAATGAGCAGTTCTTC
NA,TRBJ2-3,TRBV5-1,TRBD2,CASSLRWTSGTYTDTQYF,TGCGCCAGCAGCTTGAGATGGACTAGCGGGACCTACACAGATACGCAGTATTTT
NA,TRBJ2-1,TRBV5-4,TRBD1,CASSWTGNNEQFF,TGTGCCAGCAGCTGGACAGGAAACAATGAGCAGTTCTTC
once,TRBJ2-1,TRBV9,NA,CASSVLRTANSYNEQFF,TGTGCCAGCAGCGTCCTCCGTACAGCTAACTCCTACAATGAGCAGTTCTTC
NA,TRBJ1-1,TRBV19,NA,CASRDEQANTEAFF,TGTGCCAGTAGAGACGAACAAGCGAACACTGAAGCTTTCTTT
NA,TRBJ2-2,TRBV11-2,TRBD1,CASSQLGQSADLGLFF,TGTGCCAGCAGCCAACTGGGACAGAGTGCCGATCTAGGGCTGTTTTTT
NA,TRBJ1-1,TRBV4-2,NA,CASSPQLWGGTEAFF,TGTGCCAGCAGCCCTCAACTATGGGGGGGCACTGAAGCTTTCTTT
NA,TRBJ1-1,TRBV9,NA,CASSVEEGRGAEAFF,TGTGCCAGCAGCGTAGAGGAGGGCCGTGGCGCTGAAGCTTTCTTT
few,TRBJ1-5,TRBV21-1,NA,CASSKSRETRNQPQHF,TGTGCCAGCAGCAAAAGCAGGGAAACAAGGAATCAGCCCCAGCATTTT
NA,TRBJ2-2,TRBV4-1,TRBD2,CASSQESGLAGSKGELFF,TGCGCCAGCAGCCAGGAAAGTGGACTAGCGGGAAGTAAGGGGGAGCTGTTTTTT
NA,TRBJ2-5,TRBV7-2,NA,CASSSVKETQYF,TGTGCCAGCAGCTCGGTTAAAGAGACCCAGTACTTC
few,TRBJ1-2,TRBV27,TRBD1,CASRPSDRPHYGYTF,TGTGCCAGCAGACCATCGGACAGGCCCCACTATGGCTACACCTTC
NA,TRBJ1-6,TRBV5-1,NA,CASSPGRDNSPLHF,TGCGCCAGCAGCCCCGGGAGGGATAATTCACCCCTCCACTTT
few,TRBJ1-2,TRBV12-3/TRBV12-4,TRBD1,CASSPTGIYGYTF,TGTGCCAGCAGCCCGACAGGGATCTATGGCTACACCTTC
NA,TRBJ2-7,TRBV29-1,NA,CSVDGGNLYEQYF,TGCAGCGTTGATGGGGGGAATCTTTACGAGCAGTACTTC
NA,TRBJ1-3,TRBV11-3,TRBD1,CASSSGGASSGNTIYF,TGTGCCAGCAGCTCAGGGGGGGCGAGCTCTGGAAACACCATATATTTT
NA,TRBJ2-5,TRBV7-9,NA,CASSASSPQGRETQYF,TGTGCCAGCAGCGCTAGTAGCCCGCAGGGACGGGAGACCCAGTACTTC
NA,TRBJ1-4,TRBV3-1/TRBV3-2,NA,CASSQNSNEKLFF,TGTGCCAGCAGCCAGAACAGCAATGAAAAACTGTTTTTT
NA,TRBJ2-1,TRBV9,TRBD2,CASSVGGAGGQNEQFF,TGTGCCAGCAGCGTGGGAGGAGCGGGGGGGCAGAATGAGCAGTTCTTC
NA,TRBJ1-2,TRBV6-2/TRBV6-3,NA,CASSRSWGPPNSGYTF,TGTGCCAGCAGTCGCTCCTGGGGACCGCCGAACTCTGGCTACACCTTC
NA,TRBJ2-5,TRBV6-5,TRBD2,CASSNPGGGTQYF,TGTGCCAGCAGTAATCCTGGCGGGGGGACCCAGTACTTC
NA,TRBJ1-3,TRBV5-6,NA,CASSLGWTGNTIYF,TGTGCCAGCAGCTTGGGGTGGACTGGAAACACCATATATTTT
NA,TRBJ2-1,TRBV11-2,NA,CASNFPLGGPSNEQFF,TGTGCCAGCAATTTCCCTCTAGGCGGGCCATCAAATGAGCAGTTCTTC